These 28 T cell receptor beta chains were all obtained from the same sample, sequenced in a study of blood T cell repertoires in COVID-19. The protocol was immunoSEQ multiplex PCR, while the TCRdb copy is restricted to in-frame clones and leaves out a portion. The data contain more than 100,000 clones, about nine tenths of them singletons. The sample taken for sequencing was peripheral blood. The receptors shown here come from a man aged 50 to 60 with active COVID-19.

The chain uses TRBV11-3 and TRBJ2-1; no reliable D call. This CDR3 is 13 amino acids long. Germline V gene lookup returns CDR1 SGHNT and CDR2 YENEEA. Trimming took off 8 bases at V and 2 bases at J, with 10 bases between the two ends. CDR3 coding DNA: TGTGCCAGCTCCCAGGCAGCCTACAATGAGCAGTTCTTC. Its translation is CASSQAAYNEQFF.

This chain uses TRBV10-3 with TRBJ1-3; 12 bases agree with TRBD1. This CDR3 has 16 amino acids. CDR1 and CDR2 (germline): ENHRY, SYGVKD. After removal of 3 bases from V and 6 bases from J, the junction contained 6 bases not matched to a gene. CDR3 residues: CAISDRDRGLVNTIYF. The CDR3 DNA follows: TGTGCCATCAGTGATCGGGACAGGGGGCTAGTAAACACCATATATTTT.

The J gene is TRBJ1-5, the V gene TRBV21-1; TRBD1 is taken as the D call from the table, unchecked against the DNA. TRBV21-1 is marked as a pseudogene. The length of the CDR3 is 14 residues. The CDR3 loop is CASILDRAPWPQHF. Here the CDR3 DNA reads TGTGCCAGCATCCTCGACAGGGCCCCTTGGCCCCAGCATTTT.

The J gene is TRBJ2-7, the V gene TRBV5-8; TRBD1 aligns across 9 bases. The germline V gene has CDR1 SGHTS and CDR2 YDEGEE. J gave up 3 bases and V 4 bases, and 2 bases lay outside the gene matches. The CDR3 totals 13 residues. The DNA of the CDR3 is TGTGCCAGCAGCCGGGACAGGGACTACGAGCAGTACTTC. Amino acids: CASSRDRDYEQYF.

V is TRBV5-4 and J is TRBJ2-1; the match to TRBD1 covers 10 bases. CDR1 SGHNT and CDR2 YYREEE come from the germline V gene (reference sequence). This CDR3 contains 16 residues. The J segment lost 2 bases and the V segment lost 5 bases, leaving 7 bases of the junction unmatched. The chain's CDR3 is CASRLPGQGTYNEQFF. In DNA, the CDR3 is TGTGCCAGCAGGTTACCGGGACAGGGGACCTACAATGAGCAGTTCTTC.

This clone has a handful of counts. The chain joins TRBV7-2 to TRBJ1-1, with a possible D match to TRBD1 (5 bases). This CDR3 has 14 residues. Looked up from germline, CDR1 is SGHTA and CDR2 is FQGNSA. The V gene lost 6 bases and the J gene lost 7 bases, with 18 bases spanning the gap. The CDR3 here is CASSRGGTLLEAFF. As DNA, the CDR3 is TGTGCCAGCAGTCGTGGGGGGACCCTCCTTGAAGCTTTCTTT.

V usage is TRBV13 and J usage is TRBJ1-3; unclear D gene. There are 15 residues in the CDR3. The V end lost 8 bases, the J end lost 8 bases, and 22 bases lay between the germline ends. The germline CDR1 and CDR2 sequences are PRHDT and FYEKMQ (reference sequence). In DNA, the CDR3 is TGTGCCAGCGGCCGCCGCCGCTTGGCCGGGGACACCATATATTTT. Amino acids: CASGRRRLAGDTIYF.

This sequence joins TRBV5-1 and TRBJ2-5, with D possibly TRBD1 on 5 matching bases. The germline V gene has CDR1 SGHRS and CDR2 YFSETQ. The ends were cut back, 3 bases at V and 9 bases at J, with 27 bases in the middle. The CDR3 is 17 amino acids. This CDR3 is CASSSFLDLAKEGAQYF. CDR3 in DNA: TGCGCCAGCAGCTCCTTTTTGGACCTTGCAAAGGAAGGGGCCCAGTACTTC.

The chain uses TRBV2 and TRBJ2-3; 7 bases agree with TRBD2. The CDR3 runs to 14 residues. The ends lost 4 bases at V and 6 bases at J; junction bases unmatched: 7. Germline V lookup: CDR1 SNHLY, CDR2 FYNNEI. The CDR3 bases are TGTGCCAGCAGTGTTGAACTAGCGTTGGATACGCAGTATTTT. This codes for CASSVELALDTQYF.

The chain uses TRBV27 and TRBJ2-7; the D is unclear. The CDR3 loop spans 13 amino acids. CDR1 is MNHEY and CDR2 is SMNVEV in the germline V gene (reference sequence). The V and J ends lost 6 bases and 2 bases respectively, with 11 bases between them. The CDR3 DNA is TGTGCCAGCAGCCCGCGAGTTCCCTACGAGCAGTACTTC. It is translated as CASSPRVPYEQYF.

This clone was seen only once. This chain links TRBV6-6 with TRBJ2-1; D is ambiguous. The CDR3 spans 11 residues. The germline gives CDR1 MNHNY, CDR2 SVGAGI (reference sequence). V was trimmed by 6 bases and J by 7 bases, leaving 7 bases between them. The DNA of the CDR3 is TGTGCCAGCAGATTGCGAAATGAGCAGTTCTTC. Translating gives CASRLRNEQFF.

This chain uses TRBV19 with TRBJ1-5, with a weak D call TRBD1 (5 bases). CDR1 is LNHDA and CDR2 is SQIVND in the germline V gene (reference sequence). This CDR3 contains 18 residues. Trimming left V 3 bases short and J 4 bases short, with 22 bases between. The CDR3 loop reads CASSMGLQLGIGNQPQHF. In DNA form, the CDR3 reads TGTGCCAGTAGTATGGGGCTACAGTTAGGTATTGGGAATCAGCCCCAGCATTTT.

Only one count was recorded for this clone. The genes are TRBV27 and TRBJ2-7; 9 positions match TRBD2. CDR3 size: 16 residues. J was trimmed by 2 bases and V by 4 bases; bases with no gene match: 9. The germline V gene encodes CDR1 MNHEY and CDR2 SMNVEV (reference sequence). The CDR3 region has the DNA TGTGCCAGCAGTTATTCTGGGACTAGCAGGACCTACGAGCAGTACTTC. It codes for CASSYSGTSRTYEQYF.

V is TRBV5-6 and J is TRBJ2-5, with no clear D. CDR1 and CDR2 from the germline V gene are SGHDT and YYEEEE. The CDR3 is 14 amino acids. V gave up 1 base and J gave up 0 bases, with 7 bases separating them. CDR3: CASSLSQDQETQYF. The CDR3 DNA reads as TGTGCCAGCAGCTTGAGCCAGGACCAAGAGACCCAGTACTTC.

This rearrangement joins TRBV5-6 to TRBJ1-2, with 7 bases that match TRBD1. V trimming: 4 bases; J trimming: 3 bases; junction bases outside the gene matches: 6. This CDR3 contains 14 residues. Germline V gene sequence: CDR1 SGHDT, CDR2 YYEEEE. The CDR3 spells CASSPLDRYYGYTF. CDR3 in DNA: TGTGCCAGCAGCCCACTGGACAGGTACTATGGCTACACCTTC. Based on the CDR3 plus reference TRBV5-6 and TRBJ1-2, the full variable domain is DAGVTQSPTHLIKTRGQQVTLRCSPKSGHDTVSWYQQALGQGPQFIFQYYEEEERQRGNFPDRFSGHQFPNYSSELNVNALLLGDSALYLCASSPLDRYYGYTFGSGTRLTVV.

The chain links TRBV25-1 to TRBJ1-1, with 7 bases that match TRBD1. V lost 6 bases to trimming and J lost 1 base; unmatched junction nucleotides: 5. Germline V gene lookup returns CDR1 MGHDK and CDR2 SYGVNS. The CDR3 consists of 14 residues. The CDR3: CASRQTGRNTEAFF. The CDR3 DNA reads as TGTGCCAGCAGACAGACAGGGAGGAACACTGAAGCTTTCTTT.

The chain links TRBV5-1 to TRBJ2-1, with 10 bases identical to TRBD1. The ends lost 4 bases at V and 7 bases at J; junction bases unmatched: 8. This CDR3 is 15 amino acids long. Looked up from germline, CDR1 is SGHRS and CDR2 is YFSETQ. CDR3 sequence (DNA): TGCGCCAGCAGCCTTGGACAGGGGGTTGGGAATGAGCAGTTCTTC. Translated, it gives CASSLGQGVGNEQFF.

The chain recombines TRBV3-1 (or the pseudogene TRBV3-2) with TRBJ2-7, with TRBD2 matching 12 bases. The CDR3 runs 18 residues. Trimming took 1 base from V and 6 from J; bases not matched to a gene: 13. CDR1 LGHDT and CDR2 YNNKEL come from the germline V gene (reference sequence). The CDR3 loop reads CASSQAPNTGLAGFEQYF. The DNA of the CDR3 is TGTGCCAGCAGCCAAGCCCCAAATACCGGACTAGCGGGGTTCGAGCAGTACTTC.

This clone has a single count. The chain combines TRBV3-1 (or the pseudogene TRBV3-2) with TRBJ2-5, with 11 bases identical to TRBD2. The CDR3 spans 18 residues. Germline CDR1 and CDR2: LGHDT and YNNKEL (reference sequence). V shed 1 base, J shed 0 bases, and the junction held 7 bases outside the gene matches. The CDR3 DNA sequence: TGTGCCAGCAGCCAAGGGACTAGCGGGTGGGGGTACCAAGAGACCCAGTACTTC. It encodes CASSQGTSGWGYQETQYF.

The CDR3 region is CASSVGGGEQYF. The CDR3 region has the DNA TGTGCCAGCAGTGTGGGGGGAGGAGAGCAGTACTTC. The V gene is TRBV12-3 or TRBV12-4, the J gene TRBJ2-7; TRBD2 is a possible D gene (6 bases). The length of the CDR3 is 12 residues. Trimming removed 5 bases from V and 7 bases from J, with 12 bases in between.

This chain links TRBV2 with TRBJ2-2, with 8 bases fitting TRBD1. Losses at the gene ends were 6 bases for V and 5 bases for J; bases not matched to a gene: 8. The germline gives CDR1 SNHLY, CDR2 FYNNEI. The CDR3 is 15 amino acids. CDR3 nucleotides: TGTGCCAGCAGAACTCAGGGGGCGCCTACCGGGGAGCTGTTTTTT. As protein: CASRTQGAPTGELFF.

The chain employs TRBV5-5 and TRBJ1-1; unclear D gene. From germline, CDR1 is SGHKS and CDR2 YYEKEE (reference sequence). This CDR3 is 13 amino acids long. Deletions cut 1 base from V and 5 bases from J, with 9 bases between. This CDR3 reads CASSLQAFTEAFF. In nucleotides, the CDR3 is TGTGCCAGCAGCTTGCAAGCGTTTACTGAAGCTTTCTTT.

This chain uses TRBV5-4 with TRBJ2-5; 8 nucleotides line up with TRBD2. This CDR3 has 16 amino acids. CDR1 SGHNT and CDR2 YYREEE come from the germline V gene (reference sequence). Trimming took 3 bases from V and 5 from J; bases not matched to a gene: 12. DNA for the CDR3: TGTGCCAGCAGCTGGGGCCCCGGCGGGGGGCGGGAGACCCAGTACTTC. It yields the protein CASSWGPGGGRETQYF.

The chain is built from TRBV19 and TRBJ2-5, with a tentative D call TRBD1 (6 bases). Germline assignment: CDR1 LNHDA and CDR2 SQIVND (reference sequence). V shed 5 bases and J shed 2 bases, with 9 bases lying between them. This CDR3 has 13 amino acids. DNA for the CDR3: TGTGCCAGTAGTCTCAGGGGACAAGAGACCCAGTACTTC. Translation gives CASSLRGQETQYF.

The chain has TRBV4-1 and TRBJ1-3; maybe TRBD1 (6 bases). The CDR3 length is 15 residues. Trimming removed 1 base from V and 9 bases from J, with 16 bases in between. Germline loops: CDR1 MGHRA, CDR2 YSYEKL. CDR3 in DNA: TGCGCCAGCAGCCAAGTGGGGGCAGCTGGGGGCACCATATATTTT. This translates into CASSQVGAAGGTIYF.

The chain joins TRBV18 to TRBJ2-6; D gene uncertain. Between the trimmed V and J ends, which lost 3 bases and 3 bases, there was a span of 6 bases. CDR3 length equals 14 residues. Looked up from germline, CDR1 is KGHSH and CDR2 is LQKENI. The CDR3 sequence is CASSPPVGANVLTF. The CDR3 bases are TGTGCCAGCTCACCTCCTGTTGGGGCCAACGTCCTGACTTTC.

This clone came up once. The CDR3 protein is CASSQRYPSAGEETQYF. CDR3 nucleotide sequence: TGCGCCAGCAGCCAGCGGTATCCTAGCGCGGGTGAAGAGACCCAGTACTTC. J is TRBJ2-5 and V is TRBV4-1; tentatively, D is TRBD2 (6 bases). This CDR3 is built from 17 residues. V was trimmed by 3 bases and J by 3 bases, leaving 20 bases between them. Germline CDR1 MGHRA, CDR2 YSYEKL.

This chain joins TRBV27 and TRBJ2-7; D is possibly TRBD1 (6 bases). The CDR3 has 12 residues. Germline V CDR1 and CDR2: MNHEY, SMNVEV (reference sequence). Trimming cost V 3 bases and J 11 bases, with 14 bases left between them. CDR3 bases: TGTGCCAGCAGTTTTTTAGGACAGAGGGAGTACTTC. Its protein product is CASSFLGQREYF.